This T cell receptor beta chain was captured in a study of identical twins. General study points: It was possible that invariant MAIT and iNKT cells partly confounded the zero-insertion analyses. Models underestimated TCR alpha sharing (out-of-frame) in monozygotic twins.

TCRdb passed the 5' RACE reads through MiXCR, listing each CDR3 protein once. The data hold about 520,000 distinct CDR3 sequences, with 20% to 25% observed a single time. This clonotype was observed a handful of times. Its specificity is unknown. These data also formed part of another study, on T cells expressing NK-cell markers. That study adds: Sorted CD3+CD56+NKG2C+, CD3+CD56+NKG2C- and CD3+CD56-NKG2C+ T cells supplied TCR beta repertoires. In a handful of donors, dominant CD3+CD56+NKG2C+ clones formed about 1.0-7.5% of CD8+ cells.

This TCR derives from a woman aged 18-35 years in good health. Input material: CD4+ T cells sorted from blood.

CDR3: CASSVAGRYNEQFF. Here the CDR3 DNA reads TGTGCCAGCAGTGTAGCGGGCCGCTACAATGAGCAGTTCTTC. The chain recombines TRBV6-1 with TRBJ2-1, with TRBD2 identical over 7 bases. Germline CDR1 and CDR2: MNHNS and SASEGT. This CDR3 has 14 residues. With V trimmed by 4 bases and J by 3 bases, 3 bases remained unmatched.